What follows are 22 T cell receptor beta chains derived from one specimen sequenced in a study of blood T cell repertoires in COVID-19. Assay used: immunoSEQ multiplex PCR; TCRdb lists only in-frame clones, some missing. Among over 120,000 clones listed, 70% to 85% were seen once. What was sequenced was peripheral blood. The receptors derive from a woman at least 80 years old with acute or convalescent COVID-19.

The chain couples TRBV6-5 to TRBJ1-4; TRBD1 matches 8 bases. CDR1 and CDR2 from the germline V gene are MNHEY and SVGAGI. The CDR3 has 15 amino acids. J lost 6 bases, V lost 2 bases, and 5 bases had no gene match. The CDR3 bases are TGTGCCAGCAGTTACGATGGGACAGGCTATGAAAAACTGTTTTTT. Translation: CASSYDGTGYEKLFF.

The chain carries TRBV6-1 and TRBJ2-7; D might be TRBD2 (5 bases). Germline V CDR1 and CDR2: MNHNS, SASEGT. The CDR3 consists of 14 residues. V gave up 0 bases and J gave up 4 bases, with 10 bases separating them. CDR3 in DNA: TGTGCCAGCAGTGAAGCGGGCAGGACTTACGAGCAGTACTTC. Encoded protein: CASSEAGRTYEQYF.

This clone was detected once. The chain carries TRBV5-7 and TRBJ1-1; D unclear. TRBV5-7 is given ORF status, its function remaining uncertain. The CDR3 is 15 amino acids. Trimming removed 0 bases from V and 4 bases from J, with 13 bases in between. Here the CDR3 DNA reads TGTGCCAGCAGCTTGGTTAGCTGCGGGAGCACTGAAGCTTTCTTT. Its translation: CASSLVSCGSTEAFF.

The chain has TRBV7-2 and TRBJ1-1; D perhaps matches TRBD1 (6 bases). Looked up from germline, CDR1 is SGHTA and CDR2 is FQGNSA. Between the trimmed V and J ends, which lost 4 bases and 1 base, there was a span of 13 bases. There are 15 residues in the CDR3. The CDR3 DNA reads as TGTGCCAGCAGCTCCTTCCCAGGGGCGAACACTGAAGCTTTCTTT. Protein product: CASSSFPGANTEAFF.

This chain links TRBV10-3 with TRBJ1-1; tentatively, D is TRBD1 (6 bases). The length of the CDR3 is 14 residues. V lost 1 base and J lost 1, with 7 bases in between. Germline CDR1 ENHRY, CDR2 SYGVKD. The CDR3 nucleotides are TGTGCCATCAGTGAGTTGGACAGGAACACTGAAGCTTTCTTT. Residues: CAISELDRNTEAFF.

V gene TRBV20-1 combines with J gene TRBJ2-5, with TRBD2 matching over 8 bases. The CDR3 spans 15 residues. Germline V gene data show CDR1 as DFQATT and CDR2 as SNEGSKA (reference sequence). V was clipped by 3 bases and J by 5 bases; unmatched bases: 11. For the CDR3, the DNA is TGCAGTGCTAGTTGGGCGGGGGGCCCCCGGGAGACCCAGTACTTC. It is translated as CSASWAGGPRETQYF.

The sample holds a few counts of this clone. This chain connects TRBV27 to TRBJ2-6, with TRBD1 identical over 8 bases. The length of the CDR3 is 17 residues. V shed 3 bases, J shed 13 bases, and the junction held 17 bases outside the gene matches. Germline V gene sequence: CDR1 MNHEY, CDR2 SMNVEV (reference sequence). CDR3: CASSFLGTGLPLEVLTF. The CDR3 DNA reads TGTGCCAGCAGTTTTTTGGGGACAGGCCTTCCTCTGGAGGTCCTGACTTTC.

The CDR3: CASSLILRGSMNTEAFF. The CDR3, as DNA: TGTGCCAGCAGTTTAATCTTACGGGGGAGCATGAACACTGAAGCTTTCTTT. The chain carries TRBV27 and TRBJ1-1; D is perhaps TRBD1 (5 bases). The ends were cut back, 2 bases at V and 0 bases at J, with 16 bases in the middle. There are 17 residues in the CDR3. CDR1 is MNHEY and CDR2 is SMNVEV in the germline V gene (reference sequence).

The chain is built from TRBV6-5 and TRBJ2-3; D gene ambiguous. The CDR3 spans 13 residues. The V end lost 7 bases, the J end lost 6 bases, and 14 bases lay between the germline ends. Per the germline V gene, CDR1 is MNHEY and CDR2 is SVGAGI. CDR3 sequence: CASKPRIGDTQYF. The CDR3 nucleotides read TGTGCCAGCAAGCCGAGGATCGGGGATACGCAGTATTTT.

This chain joins TRBV30 and TRBJ2-1, with 11 bases that match TRBD2. V trimming: 2 bases; J trimming: 1 base; junction bases outside the gene matches: 4. The length of the CDR3 is 16 residues. Germline V gene data show CDR1 as GTSNPN and CDR2 as SVGIG (reference sequence). The CDR3 sequence: CAWSSPSGGSYNEQFF. CDR3 bases: TGTGCCTGGAGTTCCCCTAGCGGGGGGTCCTACAATGAGCAGTTCTTC.

This chain uses TRBV6-2 or TRBV6-3 with TRBJ2-7; 7 bases agree with TRBD1. The CDR3 sequence is 14 residues long. J was trimmed by 4 bases and V by 5 bases; bases with no gene match: 8. Germline V CDR1 and CDR2: MNHEY, SVGEGT. The DNA of the CDR3 is TGTGCCAGCAGTACGGCACAGGGGAAGTACGAGCAGTACTTC. Translating gives CASSTAQGKYEQYF.

The chain couples TRBV5-8 to TRBJ1-2, with 8 bases fitting TRBD1. V dropped 4 bases and J dropped 6; count of bases not matched to a gene: 2. This CDR3 is 12 amino acids long. Germline V gene sequence: CDR1 SGHTS, CDR2 YDEGEE. The CDR3 loop is CASSDRGNGYTF. The CDR3, as DNA: TGTGCCAGCAGCGACAGGGGAAATGGCTACACCTTC.

In this sample, this clone turned up a few times. J is TRBJ2-1 and V is TRBV5-1; 11 positions agree with TRBD1. The CDR3 loop spans 15 amino acids. Trimming took 4 bases from V and 7 from J; bases not matched to a gene: 7. Germline V CDR1 and CDR2: SGHRS, YFSETQ. CDR3 sequence: CASSPGQGATNEQFF. The CDR3 region has the DNA TGCGCCAGCAGCCCCGGACAGGGGGCTACAAATGAGCAGTTCTTC.

The genes are TRBV25-1 and TRBJ1-2; weak D call: TRBD1 (6 bases). V was pared by 4 bases and J by 4 bases, with 10 bases between. Germline V lookup: CDR1 MGHDK, CDR2 SYGVNS. CDR3 length equals 13 residues. Written as DNA, the CDR3 is TGTGCCAGCAGTGGGAAAGGGGGCTATGGCTACACCTTC. Translated: CASSGKGGYGYTF.

The chain has TRBV7-9 and TRBJ1-2; TRBD1 aligns across 9 bases. This CDR3 region has 17 residues. Germline loops: CDR1 SEHNR, CDR2 FQNEAQ (reference sequence). J gave up 4 bases and V 5 bases, and 14 bases lay outside the gene matches. The CDR3 region is CASSPYRGRQVSYGYTF. CDR3 coding DNA: TGTGCCAGCAGCCCCTACAGGGGGCGCCAGGTTAGCTATGGCTACACCTTC.

The chain combines TRBV30 with TRBJ2-3; the match to TRBD2 covers 9 bases. CDR1 is GTSNPN and CDR2 is SVGIG in the germline V gene (reference sequence). The CDR3 loop spans 13 amino acids. J was trimmed by 2 bases and V by 4 bases; bases with no gene match: 1. The CDR3 is CAWTSGNTDTQYF. CDR3 DNA: TGTGCCTGGACTAGCGGGAACACAGATACGCAGTATTTT.

The rearrangement links TRBV7-9 to TRBJ2-5, with D maybe TRBD1 (6 bases). This CDR3 region has 14 residues. Germline CDR1 and CDR2: SEHNR and FQNEAQ (reference sequence). Trimming took 6 bases from V and 5 from J, leaving 16 bases between them. This chain's CDR3 is CASSWGLPGETQYF. DNA for the CDR3: TGTGCCAGCAGTTGGGGGCTACCCGGGGAGACCCAGTACTTC.

The chain couples TRBV3-1 (or the pseudogene TRBV3-2) to TRBJ1-2, with TRBD1 matching 7 bases. Germline lookup yields CDR1 LGHDT and CDR2 YNNKEL (reference sequence). This CDR3 has 14 residues. Trimming removed 5 bases from V and 4 bases from J; junction bases left unmatched: 7. The CDR3 reads CASSVRDRVYGYTF. For the CDR3, the DNA is TGTGCCAGCAGCGTTCGGGACAGAGTCTATGGCTACACCTTC.

CDR3 in amino acids: CASSRLTGFLEKLFF. DNA of the CDR3: TGCGCCAGCAGCCGCCTTACAGGGTTCTTGGAAAAACTGTTTTTT. The chain uses TRBV4-1 and TRBJ1-4, with D perhaps TRBD1 (6 bases). This CDR3 spans 15 amino acids. V was shortened by 4 bases and J by 8 bases, with 17 bases between the two germline ends. Germline-derived CDR1 and CDR2 are MGHRA and YSYEKL.

This chain uses TRBV2 with TRBJ2-2; D ambiguous. Germline values: CDR1 SNHLY, CDR2 FYNNEI. This CDR3 has 14 residues. V lost 8 bases to trimming and J lost 4 bases, with 14 bases between them. Written as DNA, the CDR3 is TGTGCCAGCTTGTTTAACCGCGGCACCGGGGAGCTGTTTTTT. This encodes CASLFNRGTGELFF. The entire variable domain, with the rest obtained from reference TRBV2 and TRBJ2-2, is as follows: EPEVTQTPSHQVTQMGQEVILRCVPISNHLYFYWYRQILGQKVEFLVSFYNNEISEKSEIFDDQFSVERPDGSNFTLKIRSTKLEDSAMYFCASLFNRGTGELFFGEGSRLTVL.

In its sample, this clone was seen once. V gene TRBV6-5 combines with J gene TRBJ2-3; D not resolved. Germline V gene sequence: CDR1 MNHEY, CDR2 SVGAGI. The CDR3 runs to 13 residues. V was cut by 0 bases and J by 4 bases, with 5 bases left in between. The CDR3 coding sequence is TGTGCCAGCAGTTACTCTTCGGCAGATACGCAGTATTTT. Translation gives CASSYSSADTQYF.

The chain links TRBV18 to TRBJ2-1; maybe TRBD2 (6 bases). Trimming left V 5 bases short and J 5 bases short, with 10 bases between. The CDR3 is made up of 13 amino acids. The germline V gene encodes CDR1 KGHSH and CDR2 LQKENI. The CDR3 sequence is CASSGGKNNEQFF. DNA of the CDR3: TGTGCCAGCTCAGGGGGGAAGAACAATGAGCAGTTCTTC.